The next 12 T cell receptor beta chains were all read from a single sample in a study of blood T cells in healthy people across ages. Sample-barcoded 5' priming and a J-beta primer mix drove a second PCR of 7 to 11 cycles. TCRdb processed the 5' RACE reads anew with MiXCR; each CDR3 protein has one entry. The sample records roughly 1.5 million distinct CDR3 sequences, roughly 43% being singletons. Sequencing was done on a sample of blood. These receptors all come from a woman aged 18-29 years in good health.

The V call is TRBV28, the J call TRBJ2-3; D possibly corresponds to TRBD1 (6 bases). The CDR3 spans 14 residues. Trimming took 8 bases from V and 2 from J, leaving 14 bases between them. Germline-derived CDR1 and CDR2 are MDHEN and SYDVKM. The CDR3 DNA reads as TGTGCCAGCCAGGAGACAGGATACACAGATACGCAGTATTTT. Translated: CASQETGYTDTQYF.

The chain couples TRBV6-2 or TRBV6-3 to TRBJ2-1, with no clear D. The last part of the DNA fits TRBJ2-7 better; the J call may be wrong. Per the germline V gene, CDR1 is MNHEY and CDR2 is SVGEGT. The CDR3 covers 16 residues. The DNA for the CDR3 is TGTGCCAGCAGATCCGTAGGGCCAAGCTCCTACAATGAGCAGTACTTC. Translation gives CASRSVGPSSYNEQYF.

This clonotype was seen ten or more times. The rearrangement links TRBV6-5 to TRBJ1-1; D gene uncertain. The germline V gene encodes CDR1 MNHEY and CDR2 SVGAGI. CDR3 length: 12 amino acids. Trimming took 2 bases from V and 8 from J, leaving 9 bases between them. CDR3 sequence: CASSYGSLEAFF. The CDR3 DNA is TGTGCCAGCAGTTACGGGTCCTTAGAAGCTTTCTTT.

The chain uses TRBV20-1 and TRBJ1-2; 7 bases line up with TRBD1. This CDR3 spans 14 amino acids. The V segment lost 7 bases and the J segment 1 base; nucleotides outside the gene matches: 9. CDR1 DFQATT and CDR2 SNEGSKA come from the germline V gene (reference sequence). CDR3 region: CSVPRQGVNYGYTF. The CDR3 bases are TGCAGTGTTCCAAGGCAGGGGGTTAACTATGGCTACACCTTC.

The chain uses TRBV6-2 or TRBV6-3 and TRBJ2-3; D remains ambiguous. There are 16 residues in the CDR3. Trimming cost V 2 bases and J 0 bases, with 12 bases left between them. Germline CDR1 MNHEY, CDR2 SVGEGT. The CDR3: CASSYSPAYSTDTQYF. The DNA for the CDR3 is TGTGCCAGCAGTTACAGTCCCGCCTATAGCACAGATACGCAGTATTTT.

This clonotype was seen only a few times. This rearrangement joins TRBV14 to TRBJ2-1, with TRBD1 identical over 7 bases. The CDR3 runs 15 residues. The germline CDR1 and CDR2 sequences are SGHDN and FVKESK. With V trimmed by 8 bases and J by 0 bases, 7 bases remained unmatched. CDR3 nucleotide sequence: TGTGCCAGCTATCAGACAGGGACCTCCTACAATGAGCAGTTCTTC. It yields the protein CASYQTGTSYNEQFF.

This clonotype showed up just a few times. CDR3 bases: TGCGCCAGCAGCCCCAAGGCACAGGGAGCTGACATTCAGTACTTC. This codes for CASSPKAQGADIQYF. The rearrangement links TRBV4-3 to TRBJ2-4; tentatively, D is TRBD1 (6 bases). Germline V lookup: CDR1 LGHNA, CDR2 YSLEER. Trimming shortened V by 4 bases and J by 8 bases, and 18 bases separated the two germline ends. The CDR3 sequence is 15 residues long.

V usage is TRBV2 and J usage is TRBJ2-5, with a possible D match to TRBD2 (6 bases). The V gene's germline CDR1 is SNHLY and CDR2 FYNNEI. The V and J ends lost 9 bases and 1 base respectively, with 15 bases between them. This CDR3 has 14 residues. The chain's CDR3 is CARRIGTSQETQYF. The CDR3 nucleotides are TGTGCCAGACGAATTGGGACTTCCCAAGAGACCCAGTACTTC.

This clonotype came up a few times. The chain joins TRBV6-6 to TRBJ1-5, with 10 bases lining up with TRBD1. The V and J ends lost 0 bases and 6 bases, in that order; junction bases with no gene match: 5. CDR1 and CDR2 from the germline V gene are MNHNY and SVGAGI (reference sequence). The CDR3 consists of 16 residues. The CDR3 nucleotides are TGTGCCAGCAGTTACTCGGGGACAGGGGCTGGTCAGCCCCAGCATTTT. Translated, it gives CASSYSGTGAGQPQHF.

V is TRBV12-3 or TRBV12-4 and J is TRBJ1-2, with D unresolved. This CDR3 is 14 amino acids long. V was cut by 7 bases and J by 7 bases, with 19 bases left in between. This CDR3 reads CASTEDGNYCGYTF. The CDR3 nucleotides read TGTGCCAGCACCGAGGACGGGAACTACTGTGGCTACACCTTC.

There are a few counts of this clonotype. CDR3 nucleotide sequence: TGTGCCAGCAGTCAAAACTCGGCTGGGGGACAAGAGACCCAGTACTTC. It codes for CASSQNSAGGQETQYF. The chain uses TRBV6-5 and TRBJ2-5; either TRBD1 or TRBD2 may fit D (5 bases each). Germline-derived CDR1 and CDR2 are MNHEY and SVGAGI. The CDR3 spans 16 residues. V was cut by 5 bases and J by 2 bases, with 18 bases left in between.

CDR3: CAWGLLQETQYF. In DNA, the CDR3 is TGTGCCTGGGGACTTCTTCAAGAGACCCAGTACTTC. The chain is built from TRBV30 and TRBJ2-5; D possibly corresponds to TRBD2 (5 bases). The V gene lost 5 bases and the J gene lost 2 bases, with 9 bases spanning the gap. The CDR3 contains 12 residues. Germline CDR1 and CDR2: GTSNPN and SVGIG (reference sequence).